Shown below are 25 T cell receptor beta chains from a single sample sequenced in a study of T cell responses to AZD1222 COVID-19 vaccine. Libraries were prepared by immunoSEQ multiplex PCR; TCRdb keeps only in-frame clonotypes and omits some of them. Altogether around 160,000 clones are present, about 92% being singletons, with the ten largest covering 1.9%. The sample here was peripheral blood, taken on day 0 of AZD1222 vaccination. These receptors were obtained from an adult in good health.

The rearrangement joins TRBV9 to TRBJ1-3, with no clear D. V lost 3 bases, J lost 2 bases, and 15 bases lay in between. Germline V gene data show CDR1 as SGDLS and CDR2 as YYNGEE. CDR3 length: 16 residues. CDR3 nucleotides: TGTGCCAGCAGCGCCGCGGCGAGGTCCGCTGGAAACACCATATATTTT. Protein product: CASSAAARSAGNTIYF.

The chain couples TRBV30 to TRBJ2-1, with TRBD2 identical over 9 bases. The CDR3 spans 12 residues. The trim removed 4 bases at V and 9 bases at J, leaving 4 bases unmatched. Germline V gene sequence: CDR1 GTSNPN, CDR2 SVGIG (reference sequence). This chain's CDR3 is CAWTELAGEQFF. For the CDR3, the DNA is TGTGCCTGGACTGAACTAGCGGGTGAGCAGTTCTTC.

The chain links TRBV4-2 to TRBJ1-2; possibly TRBD1 for D (6 bases). V lost 1 base and J 7 bases, leaving 16 bases between the germline ends. The CDR3 is 15 residues long. The germline V gene has CDR1 LGHNA and CDR2 YNFKEQ. CDR3 DNA: TGTGCCAGCAGCCAAGTCGGACAGACCGGTAGTGGCTACACCTTC. Amino acid sequence: CASSQVGQTGSGYTF.

J is TRBJ2-7 and V is TRBV27; D ambiguous. The CDR3 length is 14 residues. Per the germline V gene, CDR1 is MNHEY and CDR2 is SMNVEV (reference sequence). Trimming pared 8 bases from V and 2 bases from J, leaving 16 bases between. DNA for the CDR3: TGTGCCAGCGGCCCTTATCGGGTTCCCTACGAGCAGTACTTC. Residues: CASGPYRVPYEQYF.

J is TRBJ2-7 and V is TRBV7-9, with unresolved D. Germline loops: CDR1 SEHNR, CDR2 FQNEAQ (reference sequence). The CDR3 covers 14 residues. The germline V and J ends were trimmed by 5 bases and 4 bases, with 15 bases remaining between them. In nucleotides, the CDR3 is TGTGCCAGCAGCGGCCCCGGATCGGGTTACGAGCAGTACTTC. Protein: CASSGPGSGYEQYF.

CDR3 coding DNA: TGTGCCAGCAGCCACCACGACAGGGAAGGTGGCTACACCTTC. As protein: CASSHHDREGGYTF. The J gene is TRBJ1-2, the V gene TRBV3-1 (or the pseudogene TRBV3-2), with 7 bases lining up with TRBD1. The CDR3 extends over 14 amino acids. From germline, CDR1 is LGHDT and CDR2 YNNKEL (reference sequence). V shed 3 bases, J shed 7 bases, and the junction held 8 bases outside the gene matches.

The V and J genes are TRBV21-1 and TRBJ2-7; TRBD2, the D gene given by the table, was not confirmed from the DNA. TRBV21-1 is flagged as a pseudogene. The CDR3 length is 16 residues. CDR3 protein: CASSPRAAGETYEQYF. The CDR3 nucleotides are TGTGCCAGCAGCCCCCGAGCAGCGGGTGAAACCTACGAGCAGTACTTC.

CDR3 sequence: CASSNERGSTYEQYF. The CDR3 DNA reads as TGCGCCAGCAGTAACGAGCGGGGGTCTACCTACGAGCAGTACTTC. The rearrangement uses TRBV10-2 and TRBJ2-7; the match to TRBD2 covers 8 bases. Germline lookup yields CDR1 WSHSY and CDR2 SAAADI. This CDR3 is built from 15 residues. V lost 5 bases to trimming and J lost 2 bases; unmatched junction nucleotides: 8.

The genes are TRBV6-5 and TRBJ2-7, with unresolved D. The CDR3 has 11 residues. The V gene's germline CDR1 is MNHEY and CDR2 SVGAGI. V lost 2 bases to trimming and J lost 6 bases, with 5 bases between them. The DNA for the CDR3 is TGTGCCAGCAGTTACGGGTCCGAGCAGTACTTC. Its protein is CASSYGSEQYF.

This chain connects TRBV7-8 to TRBJ1-3, with 10 bases that match TRBD1. The CDR3 is made up of 18 amino acids. In germline, CDR1 is SGHVS, CDR2 FQNEAQ. The V gene end was trimmed by 4 bases and the J gene end by 1 base; junction bases not matched to a gene: 10. The CDR3 loop is CASSSPTGTGVSGNTIYF. The DNA for the CDR3 is TGTGCCAGCAGCTCGCCGACCGGGACAGGGGTGTCTGGAAACACCATATATTTT.

The gene calls are TRBV18 and TRBJ2-1; 10 nucleotides match TRBD2. Germline assignment: CDR1 KGHSH and CDR2 LQKENI. The J segment lost 1 base and the V segment lost 6 bases, leaving 6 bases of the junction unmatched. The CDR3 has 16 amino acids. This chain's CDR3 is CASSLTSGKSYNEQFF. The CDR3 coding sequence is TGTGCCAGCTCGCTTACTAGCGGGAAATCCTACAATGAGCAGTTCTTC.

This chain uses TRBV27 with TRBJ2-3, with D unresolved. The CDR3 runs to 14 residues. Germline lookup yields CDR1 MNHEY and CDR2 SMNVEV (reference sequence). Between the trimmed V and J ends, which lost 2 bases and 4 bases, there was a span of 10 bases. As DNA, the CDR3 is TGTGCCAGCAGTTTAGCTGGGGTAGCAGATACGCAGTATTTT. Its protein product is CASSLAGVADTQYF.

The chain employs TRBV6-5 and TRBJ1-2, with D unresolved. Trimming shortened V by 6 bases and J by 5 bases, and 13 bases separated the two germline ends. Germline lookup yields CDR1 MNHEY and CDR2 SVGAGI. The length of the CDR3 is 13 residues. CDR3 sequence reads: CASRVTHLYGYTF. The CDR3 region has the DNA TGTGCCAGCAGAGTGACCCACCTATATGGCTACACCTTC.

CDR3 protein: CASSLGGGGGSYGYTF. The CDR3, as DNA: TGTGCCAGCAGCTTGGGTGGCGGGGGCGGTAGCTATGGCTACACCTTC. This chain joins TRBV7-2 and TRBJ1-2, with D tentatively TRBD1 (6 bases). Germline assignment: CDR1 SGHTA and CDR2 FQGNSA. V was cut by 3 bases and J by 4 bases, with 18 bases left in between. The CDR3 is 16 amino acids.

This clone has just one count. This chain uses TRBV19 with TRBJ1-4; no clear D gene. The V end lost 3 bases, the J end lost 0 bases, and 8 bases lay between the germline ends. Germline V gene sequence: CDR1 LNHDA, CDR2 SQIVND (reference sequence). The CDR3 runs 15 residues. The CDR3 spells CASSIIVATNEKLFF. The CDR3 DNA reads as TGTGCCAGTAGTATCATCGTCGCAACTAATGAAAAACTGTTTTTT.

The chain recombines TRBV19 with TRBJ1-5; 7 nucleotides align to TRBD1. Germline lookup yields CDR1 LNHDA and CDR2 SQIVND (reference sequence). Trimming at V came to 5 bases and at J to 3 bases, leaving 4 bases not matched to a gene. The CDR3 spans 14 residues. The CDR3 nucleotides are TGTGCCAGTAGTTTCGGACAGGCCAATCAGCCCCAGCATTTT. The encoded protein is CASSFGQANQPQHF.

This clone was seen more than once but under ten times. The CDR3 nucleotides read TGTGCCAGTAGTATAGCCGGGACAGGGGGCTACGAGCAGTACTTC. It is translated as CASSIAGTGGYEQYF. The J gene is TRBJ2-7, the V gene TRBV19, with 11 nucleotides matching TRBD1. The CDR3 runs to 15 residues. Germline V gives CDR1 LNHDA, CDR2 SQIVND (reference sequence). V lost 1 base and J lost 3; bases outside the gene matches: 2.

This rearrangement joins TRBV7-9 to TRBJ2-7; no clear D gene. The CDR3 contains 14 residues. The germline gives CDR1 SEHNR, CDR2 FQNEAQ (reference sequence). Deletions cut 2 bases from V and 2 bases from J, with 10 bases between. This chain's CDR3 is CASSLPGSAYEQYF. The CDR3 DNA reads TGTGCCAGCAGCTTACCCGGTTCGGCCTACGAGCAGTACTTC.

Written as DNA, the CDR3 is TGTGCCAGCAGCTTATTCGGAGGGGTCTTAGTTTTCTTT. Protein sequence: CASSLFGGVLVFF. This rearrangement joins TRBV11-2 to TRBJ1-1; D possibly corresponds to TRBD1 (5 bases). Germline assignment: CDR1 SGHAT and CDR2 FQNNGV. V gave up 2 bases and J gave up 13 bases, with 17 bases separating them. This CDR3 contains 13 residues.

The chain joins TRBV27 to TRBJ1-1; 7 bases are a match to TRBD1. The CDR3 covers 15 residues. Germline V lookup: CDR1 MNHEY, CDR2 SMNVEV (reference sequence). The trim removed 5 bases at V and 0 bases at J, leaving 6 bases unmatched. The DNA for the CDR3 is TGTGCCAGCAGTAAAAGACAGGGTATGAACACTGAAGCTTTCTTT. Encoded protein: CASSKRQGMNTEAFF.

The rearrangement joins TRBV7-8 to TRBJ1-5; D ambiguous. The CDR3 has 13 residues. The V and J ends lost 2 bases and 5 bases respectively, with 7 bases between them. Germline assignment: CDR1 SGHVS and CDR2 FQNEAQ. The CDR3 DNA reads as TGTGCCAGCAGCTTAACGGTATATCAGCCCCAGCATTTT. Encoded protein: CASSLTVYQPQHF.

V and J are TRBV10-3 and TRBJ1-3, with no clear D. V lost 2 bases and J lost 0, with 8 bases in between. Per the germline V gene, CDR1 is ENHRY and CDR2 is SYGVKD. The length of the CDR3 is 15 residues. The chain's CDR3 is CAISEPTPSGNTIYF. CDR3 coding DNA: TGTGCCATCAGTGAGCCGACACCCTCTGGAAACACCATATATTTT.

The chain recombines TRBV11-2 with TRBJ2-5, with D possibly TRBD1 on 5 matching bases. V gave up 3 bases and J gave up 2 bases, with 7 bases separating them. Per germline, CDR1 SGHAT and CDR2 FQNNGV. This CDR3 has 13 residues. Here the CDR3 reads CASSFAGQETQYF. CDR3 coding DNA: TGTGCCAGCAGCTTTGCAGGGCAAGAGACCCAGTACTTC. Using reference TRBV11-2 and TRBJ2-5 for the parts outside the CDR3, the full variable domain is EAGVAQSPRYKIIEKRQSVAFWCNPISGHATLYWYQQILGQGPKLLIQFQNNGVVDDSQLPKDRFSAERLKGVDSTLKIQPAKLEDSAVYLCASSFAGQETQYFGPGTRLLVL.

CDR3 nucleotide sequence: TGTGCCAGCAGCTTCCAATCCGGACAGCCTAACTATGGCTACACCTTC. Translated, it gives CASSFQSGQPNYGYTF. The chain links TRBV7-2 to TRBJ1-2, with D perhaps matching TRBD1 (6 bases). This CDR3 has 16 residues. Germline V lookup: CDR1 SGHTA, CDR2 FQGNSA. Between the trimmed V and J ends, which lost 3 bases and 0 bases, there was a span of 14 bases.

This rearrangement joins TRBV5-1 to TRBJ2-7; possibly TRBD1 or TRBD2 for D (6 bases each). V shed 2 bases and J shed 3 bases, with 15 bases lying between them. Germline V gene data show CDR1 as SGHRS and CDR2 as YFSETQ. The CDR3 runs 15 residues. DNA of the CDR3: TGCGCCAGCAGCTTTATGACAGGAGGGGACTACGAGCAGTACTTC. As protein: CASSFMTGGDYEQYF.